This is a list of T cell receptor beta chains from one sample in a study of blood T cell repertoires in COVID-19. Clones were read by immunoSEQ multiplex PCR, and TCRdb kept only the in-frame ones, dropping some. Of 250,000 to 300,000 clones listed, 86% were seen once; the top ten hold about 3%. Source material: peripheral blood. Receptors originate from a woman aged 25 to 39 with active or convalescent COVID-19. Both conserved end residues are part of each CDR3. A D gene is named only where the DNA matches it firmly. A row's size may be missing; if present it is once, few, many or a size class.

.	TRBJ2-5	TRBV5-6	16	.	CASSLVGRVEQETQYF	TGTGCCAGCAGCTTGGTGGGCAGGGTGGAACAAGAGACCCAGTACTTC
TRBD1	TRBJ1-1	TRBV6-5	15	.	CASSRHGTGSTEAFF	TGTGCCAGCAGCCGCCACGGGACAGGGAGTACTGAAGCTTTCTTT
.	TRBJ2-2	TRBV6-2/TRBV6-3	15	.	CASSPRGPGTGELFF	TGTGCCAGCAGCCCCAGGGGTCCGGGGACCGGGGAGCTGTTTTTT
.	TRBJ2-1	TRBV6-6	12	.	CASRKRGREQFF	TGTGCCAGCAGAAAAAGGGGCAGGGAGCAGTTCTTC
.	TRBJ1-1	TRBV19	13	.	CASSNGGISEAFF	TGTGCCAGTAGTAACGGAGGGATTTCTGAAGCTTTCTTT
.	TRBJ2-6	TRBV2	18	once	CARWASPAGLSGANVLTF	TGTGCCCGTTGGGCATCACCGGCGGGGCTCTCTGGGGCCAACGTCCTGACTTTC
.	TRBJ1-4	TRBV7-9	14	few	CASSLSGDNEKLFF	TGTGCCAGCAGCTTATCAGGGGATAATGAAAAACTGTTTTTT
TRBD2	TRBJ2-3	TRBV5-5	17	once	CASSLGSGVTVTDTQYF	TGTGCCAGCAGCTTGGGTAGCGGGGTTACCGTCACAGATACGCAGTATTTT
.	TRBJ1-2	TRBV7-2	12	.	CASSFYTYGYTF	TGTGCCAGCAGCTTTTACACCTATGGCTACACCTTC
TRBD1	TRBJ2-2	TRBV29-1	14	.	CSVHRTGNTGELFF	TGCAGCGTCCACCGGACAGGGAACACCGGGGAGCTGTTTTTT
TRBD1	TRBJ1-2	TRBV9	18	.	CASSGRLLTGGSNYGYTF	TGTGCCAGCAGCGGCAGACTGCTGACAGGGGGCTCTAACTATGGCTACACCTTC
TRBD2	TRBJ2-1	TRBV7-2	15	.	CASSRTGLAENEQFF	TGTGCCAGCAGCCGGACGGGACTAGCTGAAAATGAGCAGTTCTTC
.	TRBJ1-1	TRBV2	13	.	CASSVGMNTEAFF	TGTGCCAGCAGTGTGGGCATGAACACTGAAGCTTTCTTT
TRBD1	TRBJ1-2	TRBV5-1	15	.	CASSLAGTGNYGYTF	TGCGCCAGCAGCTTGGCCGGGACAGGGAATTATGGCTACACCTTC
.	TRBJ1-2	TRBV29-1	12	.	CSSWSSNYGYTF	TGCAGCAGTTGGAGTTCGAACTATGGCTACACCTTC
.	TRBJ1-5	TRBV4-1	15	.	CASSQRGLGNQPQHF	TGCGCCAGCAGCCAAAGGGGACTGGGTAATCAGCCCCAGCATTTT
TRBD2	TRBJ2-1	TRBV4-1	15	.	CASSHGTSGNNEQFF	TGCGCCAGCAGCCACGGGACTAGCGGTAACAATGAGCAGTTCTTC
.	TRBJ2-2	TRBV30	16	.	CAWSVLGLAHTGELFF	TGTGCCTGGAGTGTACTCGGACTCGCTCACACCGGGGAGCTGTTTTTT
.	TRBJ1-5	TRBV18	15	.	CASSPVTDPHQPQHF	TGTGCCAGCTCACCAGTCACAGATCCCCATCAGCCCCAGCATTTT
TRBD1	TRBJ1-5	TRBV18	14	.	CASSPTGDNQPQHF	TGTGCCAGCTCACCAACAGGGGACAATCAGCCCCAGCATTTT
TRBD1	TRBJ1-2	TRBV5-8	13	once	CASSLVGQGSYTF	TGTGCCAGCAGCTTGGTGGGACAGGGGAGCTACACCTTC
TRBD1	TRBJ1-2	TRBV5-4	13	.	CASSSGTGTHYTF	TGTGCCAGCAGCTCCGGGACAGGGACCCACTACACCTTC
.	TRBJ1-6	TRBV29-1	15	.	CSADWTVPTTSPLHF	TGCAGCGCCGATTGGACAGTGCCGACAACCTCACCCCTCCACTTT
TRBD2	TRBJ2-5	TRBV2	14	.	CASNRAGGLETQYF	TGTGCCAGCAATCGGGCGGGGGGGCTCGAGACCCAGTACTTC
TRBD1	TRBJ1-4	TRBV15	14	few	CATSPRTGGEKLFF	TGTGCCACCAGCCCTCGGACAGGAGGTGAAAAACTGTTTTTT
TRBD1	TRBJ1-6	TRBV5-5	15	.	CASSLGTAYNSPLHF	TGTGCCAGCAGCTTAGGGACAGCCTATAATTCACCCCTCCACTTT
TRBD1	TRBJ2-7	TRBV7-8	15	.	CASSPRTGYSYEQYF	TGTGCCAGCAGCCCCCGGACAGGGTATAGCTACGAGCAGTACTTC
.	TRBJ1-6	TRBV9	14	once	CASSGGAGGSPLHF	TGTGCCAGCAGCGGCGGGGCAGGAGGTTCACCCCTCCACTTT
.	TRBJ2-7	TRBV5-1	14	.	CASSFSSGTYEQYF	TGCGCCAGCAGCTTTTCGTCAGGAACCTACGAGCAGTACTTC
TRBD1	TRBJ1-2	TRBV10-3	15	.	CAISHDRDRAGGYTF	TGTGCCATCAGTCACGACCGGGACAGGGCTGGGGGCTACACCTTC
.	TRBJ1-2	TRBV9	16	.	CASSALLTGSNYGYTF	TGTGCCAGCAGCGCTTTACTGACAGGTTCTAACTATGGCTACACCTTC
.	TRBJ1-2	TRBV19	15	.	CASSIDQGRNYGYTF	TGTGCCAGTAGTATAGATCAAGGCAGGAACTATGGCTACACCTTC
.	TRBJ1-2	TRBV19	13	.	CASSVQGSYGYTF	TGTGCCAGTAGCGTACAGGGAAGCTACGGCTACACCTTC
TRBD1	TRBJ1-5	TRBV5-4	18	.	CASSSKRDGQGAGGPQHF	TGTGCCAGCAGCTCGAAAAGAGACGGACAGGGGGCGGGGGGGCCCCAGCATTTT
.	TRBJ2-7	TRBV28	13	.	CASSSGQSPEQYF	TGTGCCAGCAGTTCCGGACAGTCTCCCGAGCAGTACTTC
.	TRBJ1-3	TRBV4-2	18	once	CASSQVLSGAISGNTIYF	TGTGCCAGCAGCCAAGTTCTCTCGGGAGCGATCTCTGGAAACACCATATATTTT
.	TRBJ2-1	TRBV19	14	.	CTSSIGLGLNEQFF	TGTACCAGTAGTATAGGATTGGGCCTTAATGAGCAGTTCTTC
.	TRBJ1-2	TRBV7-2	15	once	CASSPQGNYNYGYTF	TGTGCCAGCAGCCCTCAGGGGAATTATAACTATGGCTACACCTTC
.	TRBJ2-1	TRBV19	15	.	CASSNSNGLSDEQFF	TGTGCCAGTAGTAACTCCAACGGCCTCAGCGATGAGCAGTTCTTC
.	TRBJ1-1	TRBV7-3	13	.	CASRRDISTEAFF	TGTGCCAGCAGACGGGACATTAGCACTGAAGCTTTCTTT
.	TRBJ2-6	TRBV11-3	18	.	CASSPTRGGGPGANVLTF	TGTGCCAGCAGCCCGACTAGAGGGGGGGGACCTGGGGCCAACGTCCTGACTTTC
TRBD2	TRBJ2-1	TRBV9	15	.	CASSVGTSGNNEQFF	TGTGCCAGCAGCGTGGGGACTAGCGGGAACAATGAGCAGTTCTTC
.	TRBJ2-7	TRBV7-9	11	once	CASSLDAKQYF	TGTGCCAGCAGCTTAGATGCTAAGCAGTACTTC
TRBD1	TRBJ1-2	TRBV9	15	.	CASSTRTGKIYGYTF	TGTGCCAGCAGCACCCGGACAGGGAAGATATATGGCTACACCTTC
.	TRBJ1-6	TRBV19	12	.	CASSMRDSPLHF	TGTGCCAGTAGTATGCGAGATTCACCCCTCCACTTT
TRBD1	TRBJ1-1	TRBV6-5	15	.	CASSTPRGANTEAFF	TGTGCCAGCAGTACCCCCAGGGGGGCGAACACTGAAGCTTTCTTT
TRBD2	TRBJ2-1	TRBV4-3	16	few	CASSQDASGGDNEQFF	TGCGCCAGCAGCCAAGATGCTAGCGGGGGGGACAATGAGCAGTTCTTC
.	TRBJ1-2	TRBV6-6	16	.	CASSRPTINSLDGYTF	TGTGCCAGCAGCAGACCGACCATAAACTCCCTAGATGGCTACACCTTC
.	TRBJ2-3	TRBV30	14	.	CAWRNGLGTDTQYF	TGTGCCTGGAGAAATGGACTTGGCACAGATACGCAGTATTTT
TRBD2	TRBJ2-7	TRBV4-3	17	.	CASSQDILSGGGYEQYF	TGCGCCAGCAGCCAAGATATTTTGAGCGGGGGAGGCTACGAGCAGTACTTC
.	TRBJ1-5	TRBV28	12	.	CASSPNQGPQHF	TGTGCCAGCAGTCCGAACCAGGGCCCCCAGCATTTT
.	TRBJ2-7	TRBV7-2	13	.	CASSSTGFYEQYF	TGTGCCAGCAGCTCGACAGGATTCTACGAGCAGTACTTC